This TCR beta chain appears in the sequencing data of a study of cytomegalovirus exposure and HLA in healthy donors. About the research overall: A preliminary data release comprised 80 million to 95 million unique TCRs obtained from HLA-typed donors. Points from the study as a whole: The authors reported that TCR beta sequences could predict HLA-A and HLA-B alleles. These predictions were accurate for most subjects in the first cohort.

Nominal health characterized the donors when sampled, though unrecorded immune exposures were likely. PCR was performed using 60 Vbeta and 13 Jbeta primers. Sequenced by immunoSEQ multiplex PCR; TCRdb stores in-frame clones only, minus some. Here the sample spans nearly 110,000 clones, around 77% being singletons. This clone came up once. Its antigen is unidentified. Germline assignment: CDR1 SGHTA and CDR2 FQGNSA. CDR3 length: 14 amino acids. Trimming removed 1 base at V and 4 bases at J, with 8 bases between. Input material: PBMCs. The chain recombines TRBV7-2 with TRBJ1-3; D remains unclear. The source is a male donor in good health and CMV-seronegative. This chain's CDR3 is CASSLGGQGNTIYF. CDR3 nucleotides: TGTGCCAGCAGCTTAGGAGGGCAGGGAAACACCATATATTTT. Together with reference TRBV7-2 and TRBJ1-3, the CDR3 gives the full variable domain: GAGVSQSPSNKVTEKGKDVELRCDPISGHTALYWYRQSLGQGLEFLIYFQGNSAPDKSGLPSDRFSAERTGGSVSTLTIQRTQQEDSAVYLCASSLGGQGNTIYFGEGSWLTVV.